The entry that follows covers one T cell receptor (beta chain) sequence. Its antigen target is currently unknown. No base quality values were provided; no much bigger clone lies one nucleotide off. These data are taken from a study of cytomegalovirus exposure and HLA in healthy donors (dated by TCRdb to the late 2010s). For the wider study: According to an earlier analysis of 550 to 750 of the donors, 150 million to 200 million T cells yielded 117 million unique TCR beta sequences and around 300 Gb of sequence data. Among 300 to 500 genotyped donors of the cohort, an average of approximately 240,000 unique TCR beta nucleotide sequences was sequenced per donor, of which approximately 19% were non-productive. To predict cytomegalovirus infection status, the study combined high-throughput TCR immunosequencing, statistical association of individual TCRs with disease status, and machine learning. About five DR-DQ haplotypes were treated as single units for association and clustering because of strong linkage in the cohort. HLA typing included class I and class II loci at four-digit resolution. Rather than using new phenotypic data, the later analysis identified candidate immune exposures from TCR beta sequences and from how often those sequences occurred across donors. In an earlier analysis of 500 to 650 of the donors, high-throughput TCR beta sequencing was used to judge whether each TCR beta V gene segment behaved as functional or pseudogenic. A later analysis re-analyzed previously published TCR beta repertoires from about 730 donors and added high-resolution HLA genotyping to study TCR occurrence patterns. The study was designed to test whether signatures of past pathogen exposure could be identified by cataloging public T cell receptors. All discovery cohort repertoires had been generated on a single sequencing platform. Besides the first cohort of 500 to 700 subjects, a separate validation cohort made up of 120 different subjects was used. Of the roughly 410 genotyped donors, 81% were placed in the genetic ancestry cluster associated with self-reported Caucasian donors. The number of donors typed differed by locus, with about 629-640 for A, B, C, DRB1 and DQB1, about 500 for DQA1, 600 to 610 for DPA1, and some 440 for DPB1. Approximately 300 gigabases of sequencing data and around 80 million unique TCR sequences made up an early release that covered roughly 670 HLA-typed donors. Alongside the repertoire data, information on donor age, sex, ethnicity and CMV serostatus was compiled. In a later genetic analysis, genome-wide SNP genotypes for about 55% of the roughly 670 donors were used, and that subset was treated as a discovery cohort. The study profiled the T cell repertoires of hundreds of subjects by immunosequencing and related them to cytomegalovirus serostatus. General findings and caveats noted by the study authors: In this cohort, only TCR beta chains were sequenced, and detectable features were limited by the absence of alpha or paired-chain data. Sequencing depth was assumed to be roughly uniform across donors in the presence/absence analyses, though that assumption may not hold. When HLA alleles, especially DR and DQ, strongly co-occurred, TCR associations were difficult to assign to individual alleles. Most CMV-associated TCR beta chains appeared to be HLA-restricted in a later analysis, and the HLA associations seemed to be driven largely by CMV exposure. An earlier analysis of approximately 600 of the donors showed that most TCR beta V segments appeared in productive rearrangements either about 87% or about 30% of the time, which broadly matched IMGT annotations. A later genetic analysis associated a missense DCLRE1C variant with V-gene and J-gene trimming of TCR beta chains, and an independent cohort replicated the association. Some IMGT-functional V segments, including TRBV6-2 and TRBV6-3, could not be distinguished by the 87-base-pair reads and were therefore excluded. A total of some 180 TCR beta chains were listed by the study as associated with cytomegalovirus. In a later analysis, several top co-occurrence clusters were reported to appear linked to parvovirus B19, influenza, CMV and Epstein-Barr virus. The earlier analysis of approximately 560 of the donors excluded seventeen rarely observed V segments, including chromosome 9 orphons, because counts were too low. A group of highly shared sequence variants was considered likely to be a technical artifact of the sequencing pipeline. Because HLA typing was unavailable for some donors at each locus, only the typed subset was used in association tests. The authors suggested that the approach could potentially be extended to other disease states and immunological phenotypes. Linkage disequilibrium might explain the correlated functional status among segregating V segments, but an unknown experimental factor could not be ruled out. A further reported finding was that TCR beta sequences accurately predicted the HLA-A and HLA-B alleles for most subjects in the first cohort. In both the original and validation cohorts, the classifier was reported to diagnose cytomegalovirus status with high specificity and sensitivity. Three of the identified cytomegalovirus-associated TCR beta chains were confirmed in vitro to be specific for cytomegalovirus antigens. A later analysis found that HLA-associated TCR beta chains were more clonally expanded and had lower generation probabilities than equally common non-associated chains. The only immune exposure information available for the cohort was CMV serostatus. Most TCR sequences were seen in very few donors, while some public TCRs were found in many individuals. Specific HLA alleles were associated with 15,000 to 20,000 TCR beta sequences at a false discovery rate of 0.05 in a later analysis. According to a later analysis, TCR association rates differed among HLA loci, with DRB1 alleles showing the most associated TCRs and HLA-C alleles showing the fewest. In a later genetic analysis, fewer N-insertions in productive TCRs were reported among donors in an Asian-associated ancestry cluster than the approximately 670-donor mean.

The library was built by means of the immunoSEQ multiplex PCR assay. A mixture of 60 forward primers for TCR Vbeta segments and 13 reverse primers for TCR Jbeta segments was used in the multiplex PCR. Amplification of the CDR3 region of rearranged TCR beta genes was performed with a multiplex PCR assay on genomic DNA. Amplified TCR beta libraries were sequenced as 87-base-pair reads on the Illumina HiSeq System. Per the authors' processing: A later analysis tallied about 77 million unique TCR beta chains across the 666 repertoires, and about 12 million of those chains were shared by two or more donors. To remove PCR and sequencing errors, raw reads were error-corrected and collapsed into unique sequences using a nearest-neighbor algorithm that merged closely related sequences. V, D and J gene segments were assigned by aligning CDR3 sequences to IMGT reference sequences. Each retained sequence needed at least a six-nucleotide match to both a V gene segment and a J gene segment. A rearrangement was called productive if the CDR3 had no stop codons and remained in frame with V and J, and every other rearrangement was called non-productive. CDR3 was defined by IMGT convention, running from the second conserved V-encoded cysteine to the conserved J-encoded phenylalanine. The earlier analysis of roughly 590 of the donors excluded sequences that lacked an unambiguous match to a single V gene segment. An earlier analysis of 587 of the donors called V segments functional above 56.7% productive rearrangements and segregating when the between-donor standard deviation exceeded 5%. A statistical classification framework was developed to diagnose cytomegalovirus status using the catalog of TCR beta chain sequences. In a later analysis, V and J genes were assigned by comparing TCR nucleotide sequences against IMGT/GENE-DB human TR gene sequences. The TCRdist pipeline was used in a later analysis to assign CDR3 sequences and most-parsimonious VDJ recombination scenarios. In a later analysis, each TCR beta chain was defined by its CDR3 amino acid sequence together with its V-gene family, and reads lacking a unique V-gene family were excluded. A later analysis removed 500 to 600 highly shared, low-generation-probability nucleotide sequences to deal with suspected cross-contamination and a sequencing artifact. In a later analysis, a clonal expansion index was calculated for each public chain from normalized within-repertoire ranks of inferred template counts. In a later analysis, generation probabilities were computed with a VDJ recombination model fitted to out-of-frame rearrangements, and the resulting probabilities were checked against IGoR. In a later analysis, hypergeometric tests were used to score TCR-TCR, TCR-HLA and TCR-CMV co-occurrence, with a repertoire-size bias correction applied to TCR pairs. To estimate false discovery rates, a later analysis permuted the HLA or CMV assignments 20 times. In a later analysis, co-occurring TCRs were grouped using DBSCAN, with TCRdist sequence similarity added in when clustering inside HLA-allele-positive subsets. For co-occurrence clustering, repertoires with fewer than 30,000 or more than 120,000 public chains were excluded, along with about five repertoires with anomalous nucleotide sharing. TCRdb took over this immuneACCESS table, retaining in-frame rearrangements with V and J assigned. Such tables are incomplete; in checked studies, under half of the missing clones stem from an unresolved V gene, and the remainder is unexplained. V, J and clone size are those of that table, while D and trimming were read from the DNA. The sample data list about 160,000 clones, and approximately 81% of these were observed just once. The ten most abundant clones make up 2% to 2.5% of the sample.

In total, over 600 healthy bone marrow donors made up the cohort. All cohort members were sampled while nominally healthy, although unrecorded immune exposures were likely present. The donor was CMV seropositive and belonged to the group of 250 to 300 seropositive cohort members. A peripheral blood sample was collected from each donor, and TCR beta sequencing was performed on peripheral blood mononuclear cells. Genomic DNA was extracted from the blood cell samples with the Qiagen DNeasy Blood Extraction Kit. From its cysteine to its phenylalanine, the CDR3 spans 13 amino acids. The entry retains the CDR3 DNA only, 39 bases that are in frame from base 1. At the junction V is shortened by 7 bases and J by 2 bases, with 11 bases in between. The germline V gene encodes CDR1 SNHLY and CDR2 FYNNEI.

The rearranged chain carries TRBV2 and TRBJ1-1; matching of 5 bases hints at TRBD1 as the D gene. Sequencing was carried out using PBMCs. The receptor was isolated from a man aged 18 to 30 in good health and CMV-seropositive. The CDR3 in this case is CASKDSENTEAFF. The DNA sequence follows: TGTGCCAGCAAAGACAGTGAAAACACTGAAGCTTTCTTT.